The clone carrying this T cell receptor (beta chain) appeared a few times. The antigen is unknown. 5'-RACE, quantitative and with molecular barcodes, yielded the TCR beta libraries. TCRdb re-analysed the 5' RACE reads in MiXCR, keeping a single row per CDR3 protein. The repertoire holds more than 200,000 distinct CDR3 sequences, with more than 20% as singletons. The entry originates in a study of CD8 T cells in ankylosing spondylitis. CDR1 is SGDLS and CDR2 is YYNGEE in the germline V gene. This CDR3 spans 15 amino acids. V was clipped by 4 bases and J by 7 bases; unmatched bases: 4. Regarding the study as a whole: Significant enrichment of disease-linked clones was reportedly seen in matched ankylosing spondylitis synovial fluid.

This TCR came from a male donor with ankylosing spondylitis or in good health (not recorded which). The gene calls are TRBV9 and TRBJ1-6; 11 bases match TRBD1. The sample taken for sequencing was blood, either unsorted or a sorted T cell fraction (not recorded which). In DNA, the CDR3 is TGTGCCAGCAGCACCGGACAGGGGGCCAATTCACCCCTCCACTTT. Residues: CASSTGQGANSPLHF.